This T cell receptor (beta chain) derives from a study of technical replicates of blood from a few donors. Produced via immunoSEQ multiplex PCR; TCRdb's table is partial and in-frame only. This repertoire shows tens of thousands of clones, 90% to 95% found once; its top ten account for about 0.25%. The CDR3 has 17 amino acids. With 0 bases clipped from V and 1 base from J, the junction kept 8 bases outside the gene matches. Germline V gene lookup returns CDR1 ENHRY and CDR2 SYGVKD. This TCR derives from a human donor in good health. Sequenced input: T cells isolated from PBMCs. The rearrangement joins TRBV10-3 to TRBJ1-1, with 7 nucleotides matching TRBD1. The CDR3 sequence is CAISESRTGTTNTEAFF. Written as DNA, the CDR3 is TGTGCCATCAGTGAGTCGAGGACAGGAACCACGAACACTGAAGCTTTCTTT.